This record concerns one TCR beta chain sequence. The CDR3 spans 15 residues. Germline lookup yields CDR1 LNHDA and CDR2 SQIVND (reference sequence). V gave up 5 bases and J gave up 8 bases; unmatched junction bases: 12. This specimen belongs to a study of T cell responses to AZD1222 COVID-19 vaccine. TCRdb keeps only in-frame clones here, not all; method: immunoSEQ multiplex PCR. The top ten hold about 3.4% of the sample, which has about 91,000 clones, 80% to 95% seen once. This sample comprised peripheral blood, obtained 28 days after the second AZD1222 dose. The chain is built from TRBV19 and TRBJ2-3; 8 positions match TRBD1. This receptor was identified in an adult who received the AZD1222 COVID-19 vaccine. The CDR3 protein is CASSLGQEVIVTQYF. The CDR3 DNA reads TGTGCCAGTAGTTTGGGACAGGAAGTCATAGTTACGCAGTATTTT.